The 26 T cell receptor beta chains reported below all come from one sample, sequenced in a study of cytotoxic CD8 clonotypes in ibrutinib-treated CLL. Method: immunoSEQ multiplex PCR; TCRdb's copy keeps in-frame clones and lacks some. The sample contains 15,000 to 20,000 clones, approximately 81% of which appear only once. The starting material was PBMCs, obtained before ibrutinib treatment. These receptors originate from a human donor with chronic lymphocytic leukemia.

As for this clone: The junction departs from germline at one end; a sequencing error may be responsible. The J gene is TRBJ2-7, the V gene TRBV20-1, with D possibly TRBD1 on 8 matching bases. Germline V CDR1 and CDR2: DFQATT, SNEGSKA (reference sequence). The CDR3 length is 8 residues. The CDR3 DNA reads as TGCAGTGCGGACAGGGAGGGCTTC. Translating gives CSADREGF.

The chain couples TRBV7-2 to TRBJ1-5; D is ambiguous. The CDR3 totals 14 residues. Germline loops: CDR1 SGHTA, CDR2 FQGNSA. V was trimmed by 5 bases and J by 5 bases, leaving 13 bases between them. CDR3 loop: CASSQYQVDQPQHF. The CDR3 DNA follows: TGTGCCAGCAGCCAATACCAGGTGGATCAGCCCCAGCATTTT.

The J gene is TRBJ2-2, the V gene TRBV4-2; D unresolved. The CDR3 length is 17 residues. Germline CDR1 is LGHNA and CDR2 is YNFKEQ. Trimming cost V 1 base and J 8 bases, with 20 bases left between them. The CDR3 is CASSQASTGQAPGELFF. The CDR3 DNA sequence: TGTGCCAGCAGCCAAGCGAGTACGGGCCAAGCACCAGGGGAGCTGTTTTTT.

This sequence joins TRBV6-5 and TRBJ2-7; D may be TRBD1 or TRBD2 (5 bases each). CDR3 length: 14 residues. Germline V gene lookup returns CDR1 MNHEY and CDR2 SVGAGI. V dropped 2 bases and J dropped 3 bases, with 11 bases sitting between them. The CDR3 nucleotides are TGTGCCAGCAGTTACGGGACCCCTGTCTACGAGCAGTACTTC. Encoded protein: CASSYGTPVYEQYF.

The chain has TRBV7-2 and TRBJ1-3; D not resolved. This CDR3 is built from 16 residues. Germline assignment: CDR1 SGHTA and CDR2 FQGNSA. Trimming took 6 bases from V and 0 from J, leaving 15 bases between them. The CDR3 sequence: CASSMSQPSSGNTIYF. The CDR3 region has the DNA TGTGCCAGCAGTATGTCCCAGCCAAGCTCTGGAAACACCATATATTTT.

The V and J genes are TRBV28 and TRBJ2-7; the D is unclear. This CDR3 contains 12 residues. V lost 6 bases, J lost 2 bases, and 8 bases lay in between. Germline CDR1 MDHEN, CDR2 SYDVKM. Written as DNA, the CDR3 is TGTGCCAGCAGCTCCGTAACCTACGAGCAGTACTTC. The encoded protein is CASSSVTYEQYF.

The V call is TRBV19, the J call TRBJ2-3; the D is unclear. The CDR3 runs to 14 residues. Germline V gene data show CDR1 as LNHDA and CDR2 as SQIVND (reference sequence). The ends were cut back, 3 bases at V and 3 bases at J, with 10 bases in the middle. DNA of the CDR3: TGTGCCAGTAGTATTCTAGGTCCTACAGATACGCAGTATTTT. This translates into CASSILGPTDTQYF.

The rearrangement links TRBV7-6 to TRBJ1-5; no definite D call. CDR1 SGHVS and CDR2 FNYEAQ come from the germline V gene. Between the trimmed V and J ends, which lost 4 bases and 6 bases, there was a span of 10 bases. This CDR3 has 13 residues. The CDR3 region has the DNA TGTGCCAGCAGCTCTACCGTAAGTCAGCCCCAGCATTTT. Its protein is CASSSTVSQPQHF.

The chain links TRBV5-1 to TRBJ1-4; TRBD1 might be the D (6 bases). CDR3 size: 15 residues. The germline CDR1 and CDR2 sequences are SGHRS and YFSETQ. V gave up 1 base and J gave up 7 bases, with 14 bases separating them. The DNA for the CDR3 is TGCGCCAGCAGCTTGTTAGGGGGGTCGGGTGAAAAACTGTTTTTT. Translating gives CASSLLGGSGEKLFF. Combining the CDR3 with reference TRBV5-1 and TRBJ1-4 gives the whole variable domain KAGVTQTPRYLIKTRGQQVTLSCSPISGHRSVSWYQQTPGQGLQFLFEYFSETQRNKGNFPGRFSGRQFSNSRSEMNVSTLELGDSALYLCASSLLGGSGEKLFFGSGTQLSVL.

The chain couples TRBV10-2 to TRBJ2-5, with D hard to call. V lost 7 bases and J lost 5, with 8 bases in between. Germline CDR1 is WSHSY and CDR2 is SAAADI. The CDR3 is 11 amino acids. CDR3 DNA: TGCGCCAGCACCGGACGGGAGACCCAGTACTTC. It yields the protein CASTGRETQYF.

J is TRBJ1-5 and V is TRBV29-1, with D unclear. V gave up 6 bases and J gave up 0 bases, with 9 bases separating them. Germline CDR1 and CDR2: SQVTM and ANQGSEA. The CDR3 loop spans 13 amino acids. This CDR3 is CSVVRNSNQPQHF. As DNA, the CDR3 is TGCAGCGTAGTCAGGAATAGCAATCAGCCCCAGCATTTT.

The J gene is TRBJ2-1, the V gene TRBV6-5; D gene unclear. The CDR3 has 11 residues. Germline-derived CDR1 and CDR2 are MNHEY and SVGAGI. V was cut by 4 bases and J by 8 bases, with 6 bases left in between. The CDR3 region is CASSWGDEQFF. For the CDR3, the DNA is TGTGCCAGCAGTTGGGGTGATGAGCAGTTCTTC.

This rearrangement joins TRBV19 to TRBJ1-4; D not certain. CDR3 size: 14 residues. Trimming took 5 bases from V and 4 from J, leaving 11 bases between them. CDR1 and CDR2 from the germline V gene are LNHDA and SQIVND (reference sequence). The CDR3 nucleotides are TGTGCCAGTAGTGAACGGGGAGGTAATGAAAAACTGTTTTTT. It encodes CASSERGGNEKLFF.

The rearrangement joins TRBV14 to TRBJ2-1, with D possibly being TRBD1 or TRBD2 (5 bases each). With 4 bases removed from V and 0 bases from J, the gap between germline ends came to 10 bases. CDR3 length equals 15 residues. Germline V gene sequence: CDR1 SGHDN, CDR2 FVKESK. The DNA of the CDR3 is TGTGCCAGCAGCCTCGGGACGAGCTCCTACAATGAGCAGTTCTTC. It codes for CASSLGTSSYNEQFF.

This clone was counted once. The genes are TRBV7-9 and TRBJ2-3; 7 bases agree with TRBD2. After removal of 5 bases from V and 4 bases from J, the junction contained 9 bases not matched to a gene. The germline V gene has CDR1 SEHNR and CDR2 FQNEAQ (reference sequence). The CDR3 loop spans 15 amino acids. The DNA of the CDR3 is TGTGCCAGCAGCCCGAGCGGGAAAGTAGCAGATACGCAGTATTTT. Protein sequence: CASSPSGKVADTQYF.

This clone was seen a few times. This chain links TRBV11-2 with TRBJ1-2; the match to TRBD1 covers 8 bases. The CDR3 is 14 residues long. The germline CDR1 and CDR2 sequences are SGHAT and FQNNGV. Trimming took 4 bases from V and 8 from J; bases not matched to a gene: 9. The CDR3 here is CASSSLDRVDGYTF. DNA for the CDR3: TGTGCCAGCAGCTCCCTGGACAGGGTAGACGGCTACACCTTC.

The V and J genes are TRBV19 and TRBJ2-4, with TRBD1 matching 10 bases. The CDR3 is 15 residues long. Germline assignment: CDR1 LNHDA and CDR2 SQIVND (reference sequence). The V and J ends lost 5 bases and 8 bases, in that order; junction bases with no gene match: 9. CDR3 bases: TGTGCCAGTAGTTCATCGGGACAGGGGACGTACATTCAGTACTTC. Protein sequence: CASSSSGQGTYIQYF.

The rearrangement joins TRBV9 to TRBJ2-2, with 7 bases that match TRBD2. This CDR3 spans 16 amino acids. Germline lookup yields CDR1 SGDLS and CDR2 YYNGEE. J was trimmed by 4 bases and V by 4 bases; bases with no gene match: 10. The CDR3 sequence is CASSFREGLGTGELFF. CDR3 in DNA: TGTGCCAGCAGCTTTAGGGAGGGCCTCGGCACCGGGGAGCTGTTTTTT.

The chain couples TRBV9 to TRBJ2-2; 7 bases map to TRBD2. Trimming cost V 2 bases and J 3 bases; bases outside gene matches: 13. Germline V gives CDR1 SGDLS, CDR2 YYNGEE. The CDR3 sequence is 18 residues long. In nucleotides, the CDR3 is TGTGCCAGCAGCGTCGGGCCATGGGCGGGAGTGGACACCGGGGAGCTGTTTTTT. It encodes CASSVGPWAGVDTGELFF. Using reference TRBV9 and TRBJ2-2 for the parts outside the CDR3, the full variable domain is DSGVTQTPKHLITATGQRVTLRCSPRSGDLSVYWYQQSLDQGLQFLIQYYNGEERAKGNILERFSAQQFPDLHSELNLSSLELGDSALYFCASSVGPWAGVDTGELFFGEGSRLTVL.

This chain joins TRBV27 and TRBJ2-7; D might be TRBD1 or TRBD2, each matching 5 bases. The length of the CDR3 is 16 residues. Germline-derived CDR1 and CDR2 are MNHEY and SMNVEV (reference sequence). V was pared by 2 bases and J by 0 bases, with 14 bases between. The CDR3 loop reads CASSLQGPMSSYEQYF. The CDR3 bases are TGTGCCAGCAGTTTACAGGGACCGATGAGCTCCTACGAGCAGTACTTC.

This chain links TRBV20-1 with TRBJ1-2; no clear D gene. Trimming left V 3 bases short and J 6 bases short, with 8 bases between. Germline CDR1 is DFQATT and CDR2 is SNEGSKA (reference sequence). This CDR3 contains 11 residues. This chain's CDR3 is CSARGGHGYTF. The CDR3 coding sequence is TGCAGTGCTAGGGGTGGCCATGGCTACACCTTC.

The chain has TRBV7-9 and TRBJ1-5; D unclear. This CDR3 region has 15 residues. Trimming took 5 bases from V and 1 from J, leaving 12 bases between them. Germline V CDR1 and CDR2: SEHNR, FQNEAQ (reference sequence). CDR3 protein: CASSTQGGSNQPQHF. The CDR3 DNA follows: TGTGCCAGCAGCACCCAAGGAGGCAGCAATCAGCCCCAGCATTTT.

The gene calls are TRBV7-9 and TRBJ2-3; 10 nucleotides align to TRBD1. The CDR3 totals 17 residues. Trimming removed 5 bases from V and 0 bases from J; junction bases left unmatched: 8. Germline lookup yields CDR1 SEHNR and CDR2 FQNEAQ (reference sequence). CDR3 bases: TGTGCCAGCAGCCACCTAGGGGGACAGGGGAGCACAGATACGCAGTATTTT. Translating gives CASSHLGGQGSTDTQYF.

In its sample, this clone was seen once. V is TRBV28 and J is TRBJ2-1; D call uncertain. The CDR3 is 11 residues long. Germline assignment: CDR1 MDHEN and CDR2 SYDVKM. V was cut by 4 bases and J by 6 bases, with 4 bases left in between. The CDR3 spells CASSYSNEQFF. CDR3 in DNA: TGTGCCAGCAGTTACTCCAATGAGCAGTTCTTC.

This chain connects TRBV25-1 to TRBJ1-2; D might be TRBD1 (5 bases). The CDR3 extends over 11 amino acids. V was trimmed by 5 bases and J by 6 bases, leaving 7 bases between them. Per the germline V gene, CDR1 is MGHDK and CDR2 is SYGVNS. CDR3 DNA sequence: TGTGCCAGCAGTAGGGGAAATGGCTACACCTTC. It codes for CASSRGNGYTF.

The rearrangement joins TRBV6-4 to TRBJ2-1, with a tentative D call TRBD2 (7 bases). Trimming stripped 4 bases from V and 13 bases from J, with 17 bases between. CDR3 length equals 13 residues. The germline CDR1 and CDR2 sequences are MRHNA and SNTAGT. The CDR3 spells CASSGGGHDGQFF. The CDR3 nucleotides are TGTGCCAGCAGTGGGGGGGGACACGACGGACAGTTCTTC.